This is a list of T cell receptor beta chains from one sample in a study of identical twins. Using its own MiXCR run on the 5' RACE reads, TCRdb lists one record per CDR3 protein. The sample lists 300,000 to 350,000 distinct CDR3 sequences, 9% to 15% occurring once. The same sample was also studied in work on yellow fever vaccine responses in identical twins.

The sequencing sample was made of CD8+ T cells sorted from blood. The receptors were gathered from a woman aged 18-29 years in good health. Each CDR3 is given with its conserved first and last residue. A D gene is named only where the DNA matches it firmly.

j_call: TRBJ1-1; v_call: TRBV2; d_call: -; cdr3_aa: CASKVGDFEATEAFF
j_call: TRBJ2-7; v_call: TRBV27; d_call: TRBD2; cdr3_aa: CASYGTSGRVAYEQYF
j_call: TRBJ2-4; v_call: TRBV5-5; d_call: TRBD2; cdr3_aa: CASSTQLAGELAKNIQYF
j_call: TRBJ2-1; v_call: TRBV6-1; d_call: TRBD1; cdr3_aa: CASEGQGGDSEQFF
j_call: TRBJ2-1; v_call: TRBV4-2; d_call: TRBD2; cdr3_aa: CASSQDIAGGPSSSEQFF
j_call: TRBJ2-1; v_call: TRBV21-1; d_call: -; cdr3_aa: CASSNGKGSSYNEQFF
j_call: TRBJ2-5; v_call: TRBV10-3; d_call: TRBD2; cdr3_aa: CAISDSSGKRETQYF
j_call: TRBJ2-1; v_call: TRBV21-1; d_call: -; cdr3_aa: CASSPGGDRESGNEQFF
j_call: TRBJ2-1; v_call: TRBV7-9; d_call: -; cdr3_aa: CASPLPSGRNNEQFF
j_call: TRBJ2-3; v_call: TRBV10-3; d_call: -; cdr3_aa: CAISDWEFPSTDTQYF
j_call: TRBJ2-7; v_call: TRBV29-1; d_call: TRBD2; cdr3_aa: CSVEDPAGEPYEQYF
j_call: TRBJ2-3; v_call: TRBV7-9; d_call: -; cdr3_aa: CASSWQGPDTQYF
j_call: TRBJ2-1; v_call: TRBV19; d_call: TRBD1; cdr3_aa: CASSSRQGAYNEQFF
j_call: TRBJ2-7; v_call: TRBV7-9; d_call: TRBD2; cdr3_aa: CAATGTSVYEQYF
j_call: TRBJ2-3; v_call: TRBV24-1; d_call: TRBD1; cdr3_aa: CATSDDRVPTDTQYF
j_call: TRBJ2-1; v_call: TRBV14; d_call: -; cdr3_aa: CASSQVELVGNEQFF
j_call: TRBJ2-7; v_call: TRBV20-1; d_call: TRBD2; cdr3_aa: CSAGPLAGLTYEQYF
j_call: TRBJ2-7; v_call: TRBV2; d_call: -; cdr3_aa: CASSDAGTSYEQYF
j_call: TRBJ2-7; v_call: TRBV7-8; d_call: TRBD2; cdr3_aa: CASSLAGSGSNYEQYF
j_call: TRBJ2-3; v_call: TRBV28; d_call: TRBD1; cdr3_aa: CASSLGQGFADTQYF
j_call: TRBJ2-1; v_call: TRBV10-3; d_call: -; cdr3_aa: CAISDGGIAYNEQFF
j_call: TRBJ2-2; v_call: TRBV18; d_call: TRBD2; cdr3_aa: CASSPTSGGLNTGELFF
j_call: TRBJ2-3; v_call: TRBV4-1; d_call: -; cdr3_aa: CASSGAKVGALTDTQYF
j_call: TRBJ2-1; v_call: TRBV5-6; d_call: -; cdr3_aa: CASSEGWVEQFF
j_call: TRBJ2-3; v_call: TRBV13; d_call: TRBD2; cdr3_aa: CASSLATSSGTSTDTQYF
j_call: TRBJ2-3; v_call: TRBV29-1; d_call: -; cdr3_aa: CSVGGPDTQYF
j_call: TRBJ1-5; v_call: TRBV20-1; d_call: -; cdr3_aa: CSASPLTGGNQPQHF
j_call: TRBJ2-2; v_call: TRBV10-3; d_call: -; cdr3_aa: CAIARDHGGSGELFF
j_call: TRBJ2-1; v_call: TRBV7-8; d_call: TRBD2; cdr3_aa: CASSLGTSGGNEQFF
j_call: TRBJ2-3; v_call: TRBV2; d_call: TRBD1; cdr3_aa: CASPRGDRASDTQYF
j_call: TRBJ1-6; v_call: TRBV20-1; d_call: TRBD1; cdr3_aa: CSARTGSLSPLHF
j_call: TRBJ2-1; v_call: TRBV28; d_call: TRBD2; cdr3_aa: CASELAGGRDNEQFF
j_call: TRBJ1-3; v_call: TRBV4-1; d_call: -; cdr3_aa: CASSHFGVDGNTIYF
j_call: TRBJ1-6; v_call: TRBV20-1; d_call: -; cdr3_aa: CSARDWGAPNSPLHF
j_call: TRBJ1-2; v_call: TRBV9; d_call: -; cdr3_aa: CASSILPGRGYGYTF
j_call: TRBJ2-5; v_call: TRBV20-1; d_call: -; cdr3_aa: CSAGRTEDRTQYF
j_call: TRBJ1-2; v_call: TRBV7-9; d_call: TRBD1; cdr3_aa: CASSSYRPGQGLYGYTF
j_call: TRBJ1-1; v_call: TRBV24-1; d_call: -; cdr3_aa: CATSDYANTEAFF
j_call: TRBJ2-4; v_call: TRBV27; d_call: -; cdr3_aa: CASSLSGPWDIQYF
j_call: TRBJ2-2; v_call: TRBV20-1; d_call: TRBD2; cdr3_aa: CSARDPTSGGDGELFF
j_call: TRBJ1-4; v_call: TRBV4-2; d_call: -; cdr3_aa: CASSQDGGAEKLFF
j_call: TRBJ2-3; v_call: TRBV11-2; d_call: -; cdr3_aa: CASSKHGRTSDTQYF
j_call: TRBJ2-1; v_call: TRBV19; d_call: -; cdr3_aa: CASSIDRGRDAYNEQFF
j_call: TRBJ1-5; v_call: TRBV12-3/TRBV12-4; d_call: TRBD1; cdr3_aa: CASSLVAGGVSNQPQHF
j_call: TRBJ2-3; v_call: TRBV11-1; d_call: TRBD2; cdr3_aa: CASSLAGLAGGEAITDTQYF
j_call: TRBJ2-1; v_call: TRBV12-3/TRBV12-4; d_call: TRBD2; cdr3_aa: CASSPELAASYNEQFF
j_call: TRBJ2-5; v_call: TRBV7-8; d_call: -; cdr3_aa: CASSRGPTQETQYF
j_call: TRBJ1-4; v_call: TRBV7-9; d_call: TRBD1; cdr3_aa: CASSPDRGPTNEKLFF
j_call: TRBJ2-1; v_call: TRBV27; d_call: -; cdr3_aa: CASSQDGGSYNEQFF
j_call: TRBJ1-1; v_call: TRBV5-1; d_call: -; cdr3_aa: CASSLGGPRAPNTEAFF
j_call: TRBJ1-5; v_call: TRBV4-2; d_call: -; cdr3_aa: CASSQDRYSNQPQHF
j_call: TRBJ2-1; v_call: TRBV11-2; d_call: TRBD2; cdr3_aa: CASSTTTSGGNNEQFF
j_call: TRBJ2-1; v_call: TRBV10-3; d_call: TRBD1; cdr3_aa: CAIKQGEAEQFF
j_call: TRBJ2-1; v_call: TRBV13; d_call: -; cdr3_aa: CASSLRLGPLNEQFF
j_call: TRBJ2-7; v_call: TRBV7-6; d_call: TRBD2; cdr3_aa: CASSWGLAGYEQYF